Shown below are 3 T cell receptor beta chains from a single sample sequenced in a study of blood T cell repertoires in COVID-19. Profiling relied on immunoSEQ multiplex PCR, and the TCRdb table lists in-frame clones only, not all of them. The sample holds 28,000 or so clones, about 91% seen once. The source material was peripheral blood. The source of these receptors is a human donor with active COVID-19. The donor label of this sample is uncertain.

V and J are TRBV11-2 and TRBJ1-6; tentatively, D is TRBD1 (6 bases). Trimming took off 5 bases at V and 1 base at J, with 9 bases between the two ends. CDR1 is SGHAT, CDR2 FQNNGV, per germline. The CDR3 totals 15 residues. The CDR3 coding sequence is TGTGCCAGCAGCCCACAGGGTTCCTATAATTCACCCCTCCACTTT. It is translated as CASSPQGSYNSPLHF.

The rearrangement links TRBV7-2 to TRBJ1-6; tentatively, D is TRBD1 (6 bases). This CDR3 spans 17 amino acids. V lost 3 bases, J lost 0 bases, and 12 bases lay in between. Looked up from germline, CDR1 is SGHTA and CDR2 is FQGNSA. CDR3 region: CASSFGQPSSYNSPLHF. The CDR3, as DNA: TGTGCCAGCAGCTTCGGACAGCCGAGCTCCTATAATTCACCCCTCCACTTT.

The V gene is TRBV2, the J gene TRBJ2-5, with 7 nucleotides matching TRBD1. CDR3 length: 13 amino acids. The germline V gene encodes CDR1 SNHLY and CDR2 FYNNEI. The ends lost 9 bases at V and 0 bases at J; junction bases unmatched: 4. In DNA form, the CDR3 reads TGTGCCAGTGGACAGGCGTACCAAGAGACCCAGTACTTC. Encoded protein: CASGQAYQETQYF.